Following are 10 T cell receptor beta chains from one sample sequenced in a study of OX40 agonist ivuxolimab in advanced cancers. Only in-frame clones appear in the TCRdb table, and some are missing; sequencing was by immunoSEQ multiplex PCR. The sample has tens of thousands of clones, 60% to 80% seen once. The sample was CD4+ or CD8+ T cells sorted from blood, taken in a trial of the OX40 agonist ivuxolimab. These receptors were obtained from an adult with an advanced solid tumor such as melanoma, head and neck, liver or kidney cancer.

The CDR3 region is CASSKGGQEKLFF. CDR3 DNA sequence: TGTGCCAGCAGTAAGGGGGGACAGGAAAAACTGTTTTTT. The V call is TRBV6-5, the J call TRBJ1-4, with 7 positions matching TRBD1. Germline V gives CDR1 MNHEY, CDR2 SVGAGI. Unmatched junction bases numbered 5, after V lost 5 bases and J lost 8 bases. The CDR3 runs to 13 residues.

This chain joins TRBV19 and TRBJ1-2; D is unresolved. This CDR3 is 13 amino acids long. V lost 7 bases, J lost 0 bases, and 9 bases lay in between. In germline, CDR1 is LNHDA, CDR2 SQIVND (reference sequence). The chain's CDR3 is CASNLQSNYGYTF. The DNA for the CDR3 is TGTGCCAGTAATTTACAGTCTAACTATGGCTACACCTTC.

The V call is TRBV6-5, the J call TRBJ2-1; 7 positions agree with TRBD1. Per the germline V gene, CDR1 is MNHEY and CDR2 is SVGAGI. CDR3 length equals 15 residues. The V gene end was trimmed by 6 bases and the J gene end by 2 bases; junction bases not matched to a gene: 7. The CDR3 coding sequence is TGTGCCAGCAGAACTACAGGGGTAGCCTACAATGAGCAGTTCTTC. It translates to CASRTTGVAYNEQFF.

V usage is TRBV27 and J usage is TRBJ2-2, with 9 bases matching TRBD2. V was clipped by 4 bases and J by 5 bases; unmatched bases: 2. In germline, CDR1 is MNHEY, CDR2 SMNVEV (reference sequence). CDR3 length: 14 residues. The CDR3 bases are TGTGCCAGCAGTTCGGGACTAGCTACCGGGGAGCTGTTTTTT. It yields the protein CASSSGLATGELFF.

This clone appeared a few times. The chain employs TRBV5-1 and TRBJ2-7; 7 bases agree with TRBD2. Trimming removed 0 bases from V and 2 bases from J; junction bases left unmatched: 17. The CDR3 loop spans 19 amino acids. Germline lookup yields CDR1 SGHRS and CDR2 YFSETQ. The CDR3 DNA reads TGCGCCAGCAGCTTGGTCCAAATGGCGGCGTCAGGGACTACCTACGAGCAGTACTTC. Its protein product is CASSLVQMAASGTTYEQYF.

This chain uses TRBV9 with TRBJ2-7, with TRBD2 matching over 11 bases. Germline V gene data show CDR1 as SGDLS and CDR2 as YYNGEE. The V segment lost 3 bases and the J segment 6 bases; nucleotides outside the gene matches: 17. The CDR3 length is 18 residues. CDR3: CASSGGQRTSGQGSEQYF. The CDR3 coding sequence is TGTGCCAGCAGCGGCGGACAGCGGACTAGCGGGCAGGGTTCCGAGCAGTACTTC.

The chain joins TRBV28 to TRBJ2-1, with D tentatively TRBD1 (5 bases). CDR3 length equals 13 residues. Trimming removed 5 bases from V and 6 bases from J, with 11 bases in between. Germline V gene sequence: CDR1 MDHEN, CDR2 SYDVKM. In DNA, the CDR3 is TGTGCCAGCAGTGCCCCAGGGTTCAATGAGCAGTTCTTC. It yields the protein CASSAPGFNEQFF.

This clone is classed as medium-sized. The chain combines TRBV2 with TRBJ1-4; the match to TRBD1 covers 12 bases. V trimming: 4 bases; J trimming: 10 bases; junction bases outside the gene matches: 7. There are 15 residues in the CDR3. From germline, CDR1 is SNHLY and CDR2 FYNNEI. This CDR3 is CASSVRGQGAGKLFF. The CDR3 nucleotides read TGTGCCAGCAGTGTAAGGGGACAGGGGGCTGGAAAACTGTTTTTT.

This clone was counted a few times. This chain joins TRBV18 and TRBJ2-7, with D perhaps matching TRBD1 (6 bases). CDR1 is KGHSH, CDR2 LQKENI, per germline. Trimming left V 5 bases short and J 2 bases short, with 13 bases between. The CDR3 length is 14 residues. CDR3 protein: CASSAGAQTYEQYF. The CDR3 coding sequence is TGTGCCAGCTCAGCAGGGGCCCAGACCTACGAGCAGTACTTC.

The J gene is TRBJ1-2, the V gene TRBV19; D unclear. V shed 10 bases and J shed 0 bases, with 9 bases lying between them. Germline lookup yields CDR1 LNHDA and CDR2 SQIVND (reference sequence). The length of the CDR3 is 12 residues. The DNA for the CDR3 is TGTGCCACAGAGGGTTCTAACTATGGCTACACCTTC. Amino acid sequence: CATEGSNYGYTF.